Presented here are 29 T cell receptor beta chains from one specimen sequenced in a study of T-cell reconstitution after alpha-beta-depleted transplantation in children. Unique molecular identifiers were incorporated during preparation of the TCRbeta library. Each CDR3 protein gets one entry after TCRdb re-called the PCR reads with MiXCR. The sample records some 48,000 distinct CDR3 sequences, under 6% being singletons. Source: PBMCs, mostly from graft donor cells, taken 60 days after TCRalphabeta/CD19-depleted stem cell transplant. The source is a female patient aged 2 to 10 who had a stem cell transplant for aplastic anemia, so the T cells may come from the graft donor.

This clonotype was counted at least ten times. The rearrangement links TRBV6-5 to TRBJ1-5; D unclear. In germline, CDR1 is MNHEY, CDR2 SVGAGI. The V end was cut by 0 bases, the J end by 4 bases, with 10 bases between. The CDR3 sequence is 15 residues long. The CDR3: CASSYSHRGNQPQHF. CDR3 nucleotides: TGTGCCAGCAGTTACTCGCACCGCGGTAATCAGCCCCAGCATTTT.

This sequence joins TRBV20-1 and TRBJ2-6, with D possibly matching TRBD2 (5 bases). Trimming pared 5 bases from V and 2 bases from J, leaving 10 bases between. The CDR3 spans 14 residues. Germline V lookup: CDR1 DFQATT, CDR2 SNEGSKA (reference sequence). CDR3 sequence: CSAPPGTGANVLTF. The CDR3 nucleotides are TGCAGTGCTCCCCCGGGGACTGGGGCCAACGTCCTGACTTTC.

This clonotype was recorded at least ten times. The rearrangement joins TRBV28 to TRBJ2-7; TRBD2 is a possible D gene (5 bases). The V gene's germline CDR1 is MDHEN and CDR2 SYDVKM. The V gene lost 3 bases and the J gene lost 5 bases, with 17 bases spanning the gap. The CDR3 extends over 15 amino acids. The CDR3, as DNA: TGTGCCAGCAGTTTTAGGCGTTGGAATAGCGACGAGCAGTACGTC. It translates to CASSFRRWNSDEQYV.

The J gene is TRBJ1-5, the V gene TRBV3-1; perhaps TRBD1 as D (5 bases). V was trimmed by 0 bases and J by 3 bases, leaving 9 bases between them. CDR3 length: 15 amino acids. Germline V CDR1 and CDR2: LGHDT, YNNKEL (reference sequence). The CDR3 DNA reads TGTGCCAGCAGCCAAGATCGCAGGGACAATCAGCCCCAGCATTTT. This codes for CASSQDRRDNQPQHF.

V is TRBV4-1 and J is TRBJ1-5; 7 bases are a match to TRBD1. J gave up 0 bases and V 4 bases, and 9 bases lay outside the gene matches. CDR1 and CDR2 (germline): MGHRA, YSYEKL. The CDR3 is 17 amino acids. CDR3 loop: CASSPRQGGDSNQPQHF. The CDR3 DNA is TGCGCCAGCAGCCCTCGACAGGGTGGGGATAGCAATCAGCCCCAGCATTTT.

The V gene is TRBV3-1, the J gene TRBJ1-4; maybe TRBD1 (6 bases). Deletions cut 5 bases from V and 4 bases from J, with 11 bases between. This CDR3 comprises 14 residues. Germline V gives CDR1 LGHDT, CDR2 YNNKEL (reference sequence). The CDR3 is CASSIGGDNEKLFF. The CDR3 DNA follows: TGTGCCAGCAGCATCGGGGGCGATAATGAAAAACTGTTTTTT.

This clonotype was counted at least ten times. The chain is built from TRBV12-3 or TRBV12-4 and TRBJ1-5; the D is unclear. V was trimmed by 7 bases and J by 5 bases, leaving 0 bases between them. This CDR3 is 9 amino acids long. The CDR3 sequence is CASNQPQHF. Here the CDR3 DNA reads TGTGCCAGCAATCAGCCCCAGCATTTT.

This clonotype has a handful of counts. The CDR3 DNA reads TGTGCCAGCAGGTCGCGGCTAGCGGTTTACAATGAGCAGTTCTTC. Translating it yields CASRSRLAVYNEQFF. The rearrangement joins TRBV25-1 to TRBJ2-1, with 7 bases lining up with TRBD2. Germline CDR1 MGHDK, CDR2 SYGVNS. This CDR3 contains 15 residues. The V and J ends lost 6 bases and 4 bases, in that order; junction bases with no gene match: 9.

This clonotype was counted many times. The CDR3 coding sequence is TGTGCCAGCAGCCTGTTGGCGGGGGCCCAAGGAGATACGCAGTATTTT. Protein sequence: CASSLLAGAQGDTQYF. The J gene is TRBJ2-3, the V gene TRBV5-6, with D possibly matching TRBD2 (7 bases). Germline lookup yields CDR1 SGHDT and CDR2 YYEEEE. Trimming stripped 4 bases from V and 5 bases from J, with 20 bases between. The CDR3 has 16 amino acids.

The chain couples TRBV5-1 to TRBJ1-3, with unresolved D. The CDR3 sequence is 14 residues long. Per the germline V gene, CDR1 is SGHRS and CDR2 is YFSETQ. Between the trimmed V and J ends, which lost 4 bases and 7 bases, there was a span of 15 bases. CDR3 nucleotide sequence: TGCGCCAGCAGCCCGGCGGGCGGCTGGAACACCATATATTTT. This gives the protein CASSPAGGWNTIYF.

This clonotype was counted many times. This chain connects TRBV20-1 to TRBJ2-1; D call uncertain. V was clipped by 3 bases and J by 7 bases, with 13 bases between them. This CDR3 has 13 amino acids. Germline CDR1 DFQATT, CDR2 SNEGSKA (reference sequence). CDR3 loop: CSASLRRANEQFF. The CDR3 DNA is TGCAGTGCTAGTTTACGAAGGGCGAATGAGCAGTTCTTC.

V and J are TRBV20-1 and TRBJ1-2, with D tentatively TRBD1 (6 bases). The CDR3 contains 14 residues. Germline CDR1 DFQATT, CDR2 SNEGSKA (reference sequence). Trimming took off 0 bases at V and 3 bases at J, with 11 bases between the two ends. The CDR3 nucleotides read TGCAGTGCTAGAGAGGGGGCACTGGACTATGGCTACACCTTC. It yields the protein CSAREGALDYGYTF.

There are many counts of this clonotype. This chain uses TRBV5-1 with TRBJ2-7, with 9 bases identical to TRBD2. Trimming took 4 bases from V and 0 from J; bases not matched to a gene: 8. Germline V CDR1 and CDR2: SGHRS, YFSETQ. The CDR3 is made up of 16 amino acids. CDR3 residues: CASSLDSSGSSYEQYF. CDR3 coding DNA: TGCGCCAGCAGCCTGGACAGTAGCGGGAGCTCCTACGAGCAGTACTTC.

The chain recombines TRBV13 with TRBJ2-7; 12 bases are a match to TRBD2. The CDR3 runs 17 residues. With 5 bases clipped from V and 5 bases from J, the junction kept 13 bases outside the gene matches. Germline CDR1 is PRHDT and CDR2 is FYEKMQ (reference sequence). The CDR3 nucleotides read TGTGCCAGCAGCCCCGACCGCCTAGCGGGAGGGGCCCACGAGCAGTACGTC. Translation: CASSPDRLAGGAHEQYV.

This clonotype was seen ten or more times. The chain uses TRBV3-1 and TRBJ1-2; 7 bases align to TRBD1. V dropped 5 bases and J dropped 2; count of bases not matched to a gene: 8. Germline V gene lookup returns CDR1 LGHDT and CDR2 YNNKEL (reference sequence). The CDR3 covers 15 residues. The DNA for the CDR3 is TGTGCCAGCAGCGACCTGACAGGGACCAACTATGGCTACACCTTC. Translated, it gives CASSDLTGTNYGYTF.

V gene TRBV7-2 combines with J gene TRBJ2-5, with 14 nucleotides matching TRBD2. The V gene's germline CDR1 is SGHTA and CDR2 FQGNSA. The CDR3 has 20 residues. Trimming removed 1 base from V and 4 bases from J; junction bases left unmatched: 14. The CDR3 loop is CASSLVSTSGRAGKRETQYF. The DNA for the CDR3 is TGTGCCAGCAGCTTAGTGTCGACTAGCGGGAGGGCCGGAAAGCGAGAGACCCAGTACTTC.

This clonotype was recorded a few times. CDR3 loop: CASRSDSPNTEAFF. CDR3 coding DNA: TGTGCCAGCCGATCGGACAGCCCTAACACTGAAGCTTTCTTT. The chain recombines TRBV28 with TRBJ1-1; D perhaps matches TRBD1 (6 bases). With 8 bases removed from V and 2 bases from J, the gap between germline ends came to 15 bases. The CDR3 sequence is 14 residues long. Germline CDR1 and CDR2: MDHEN and SYDVKM.

This clonotype has a count of ten or more. This chain links TRBV11-1 with TRBJ2-5; D uncertain. Germline V CDR1 and CDR2: SGHAT, FQDESV (reference sequence). Between the trimmed V and J ends, which lost 5 bases and 1 base, there was a span of 11 bases. CDR3 size: 14 residues. The CDR3, as DNA: TGTGCCAGCAGCGCCTCGCGTAGCCAAGAGACCCAGTACTTC. Translated: CASSASRSQETQYF.

In its sample, this clonotype was seen many times. This sequence joins TRBV5-1 and TRBJ1-2, with 7 nucleotides matching TRBD1. The CDR3 length is 15 residues. V was pared by 0 bases and J by 4 bases, with 6 bases of the junction left unmatched. Germline assignment: CDR1 SGHRS and CDR2 YFSETQ. The CDR3 DNA sequence: TGCGCCAGCAGCTTGGACGCCCCAGGGGGCTATGGCTACACCTTC. It is translated as CASSLDAPGGYGYTF.

Ten or more counts support this clonotype. This rearrangement joins TRBV20-1 to TRBJ2-7; 8 bases map to TRBD2. Per germline, CDR1 DFQATT and CDR2 SNEGSKA (reference sequence). The CDR3 loop spans 13 amino acids. The J segment lost 3 bases and the V segment lost 3 bases, leaving 4 bases of the junction unmatched. The CDR3 DNA is TGCAGTGCTAGGGGGACTAGAGACTACGAGCAGTACTTC. It specifies CSARGTRDYEQYF.

This clonotype was detected many times. The gene calls are TRBV5-1 and TRBJ2-1; D remains ambiguous. Germline V gives CDR1 SGHRS, CDR2 YFSETQ. CDR3 length: 13 residues. Trimming cost V 0 bases and J 7 bases, with 8 bases left between them. CDR3 DNA sequence: TGCGCCAGCAGCTTGGCTCCGACTAATGAGCAGTTCTTC. It encodes CASSLAPTNEQFF.

This clonotype was seen at least ten times. CDR3 sequence (DNA): TGCGCCAGCAGCCCCACAGGGAGCAATCAGCCCCAGCATTTT. Encoded protein: CASSPTGSNQPQHF. The rearrangement links TRBV4-1 to TRBJ1-5; perhaps TRBD1 as D (6 bases). Per germline, CDR1 MGHRA and CDR2 YSYEKL. The CDR3 totals 14 residues. The V and J ends lost 4 bases and 1 base respectively, with 8 bases between them.

Many counts were recorded for this clonotype. The chain combines TRBV5-1 with TRBJ2-1; D ambiguous. The CDR3 runs 11 residues. Deletions cut 3 bases from V and 7 bases from J, with 5 bases between. Germline assignment: CDR1 SGHRS and CDR2 YFSETQ. The CDR3 DNA reads as TGCGCCAGCAGCTGGGAAAATGAGCAGTTCTTC. Its translation is CASSWENEQFF.

This clonotype has a count of ten or more. This sequence joins TRBV5-1 and TRBJ1-1; tentative D call: TRBD1 (6 bases). The CDR3 is 16 residues long. The V end was cut by 1 base, the J end by 1 base, with 14 bases between. Germline CDR1 and CDR2: SGHRS and YFSETQ. CDR3 DNA: TGCGCCAGCAGCTTGTCCCTCACAGGGTCGAACACTGAAGCTTTCTTT. It yields the protein CASSLSLTGSNTEAFF.

Ten or more counts support this clonotype. V gene TRBV9 combines with J gene TRBJ1-1; D unresolved. V lost 3 bases to trimming and J lost 9 bases, with 9 bases between them. CDR1 is SGDLS, CDR2 YYNGEE, per germline. CDR3 length: 11 residues. The CDR3 region has the DNA TGTGCCAGCAGCGACGGATACCAAGCTTTCTTT. Translating gives CASSDGYQAFF.

This clonotype was picked up many times. The chain carries TRBV5-1 and TRBJ1-2; D is unclear. Trimming removed 1 base at V and 1 base at J, with 17 bases between. From germline, CDR1 is SGHRS and CDR2 YFSETQ. The CDR3 totals 17 residues. CDR3 sequence (DNA): TGCGCCAGCAGCTTGTCTTTCGGCGGTTCTGGTAACTATGGCTACACCTTC. Translation: CASSLSFGGSGNYGYTF.

This clonotype was detected ten times or more. The chain carries TRBV12-3 or TRBV12-4 and TRBJ2-3; 11 positions agree with TRBD2. CDR3 length: 17 amino acids. With 5 bases clipped from V and 2 bases from J, the junction kept 9 bases outside the gene matches. CDR3: CASSPPRLAGITDTQYF. The CDR3 nucleotides read TGTGCCAGCAGTCCTCCCCGACTAGCGGGAATCACAGATACGCAGTATTTT.

This clonotype showed up many times. The chain uses TRBV7-2 and TRBJ2-7, with TRBD2 matching over 9 bases. V dropped 4 bases and J dropped 3; count of bases not matched to a gene: 7. Per the germline V gene, CDR1 is SGHTA and CDR2 is FQGNSA. This CDR3 has 15 residues. CDR3 nucleotides: TGTGCCAGCAGCTCTTCTAGCGGGACAGACTACGAGCAGTACTTC. It codes for CASSSSSGTDYEQYF.

This clonotype was observed many times. The V call is TRBV11-3, the J call TRBJ2-7; perhaps TRBD1 as D (5 bases). Trimming pared 1 base from V and 3 bases from J, leaving 13 bases between. The germline CDR1 and CDR2 sequences are SGHNT and YENEEA. The CDR3 is 15 residues long. The CDR3 here is CASSLAGQGYYEQYV. CDR3 nucleotides: TGTGCCAGCAGCTTAGCGGGCCAGGGATACTACGAGCAGTACGTC.